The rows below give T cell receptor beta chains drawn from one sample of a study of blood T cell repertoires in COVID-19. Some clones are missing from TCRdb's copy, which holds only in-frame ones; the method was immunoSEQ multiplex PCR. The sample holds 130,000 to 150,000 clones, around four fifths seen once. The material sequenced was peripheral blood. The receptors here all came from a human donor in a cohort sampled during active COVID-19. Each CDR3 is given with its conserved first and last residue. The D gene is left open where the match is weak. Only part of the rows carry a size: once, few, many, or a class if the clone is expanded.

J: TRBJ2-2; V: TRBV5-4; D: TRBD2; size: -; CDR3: CASSPTQGRGANTGELFF; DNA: TGTGCCAGCAGCCCTACTCAAGGACGGGGGGCGAACACCGGGGAGCTGTTTTTT
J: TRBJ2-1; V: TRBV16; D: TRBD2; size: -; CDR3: CASSHDSGVINEQFF; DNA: TGTGCCAGCAGCCACGATAGCGGGGTCATCAATGAGCAGTTCTTC
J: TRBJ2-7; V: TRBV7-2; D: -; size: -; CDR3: CASSSPLGAGEQYF; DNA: TGTGCCAGCAGCTCCCCATTGGGGGCGGGCGAGCAGTACTTC
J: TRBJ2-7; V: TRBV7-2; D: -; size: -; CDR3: CASSFSGKQYF; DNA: TGTGCCAGCAGCTTTTCGGGGAAGCAGTACTTC
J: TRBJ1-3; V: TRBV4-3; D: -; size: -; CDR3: CASSQEWRASSGNTIYF; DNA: TGCGCCAGCAGCCAAGAGTGGAGGGCGAGCTCTGGAAACACCATATATTTT
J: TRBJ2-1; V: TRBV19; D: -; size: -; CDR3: CASRSQGTGRGEQFF; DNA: TGTGCCAGTAGGTCCCAGGGTACAGGGAGAGGTGAGCAGTTCTTC
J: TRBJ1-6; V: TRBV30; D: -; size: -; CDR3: CAWSEGQTLHF; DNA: TGTGCCTGGAGTGAGGGGCAGACCCTCCACTTT
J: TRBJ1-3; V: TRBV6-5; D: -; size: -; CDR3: CASSFGGLRGNTIYF; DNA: TGTGCCAGCAGTTTTGGCGGCCTCCGAGGGAACACCATATATTTT
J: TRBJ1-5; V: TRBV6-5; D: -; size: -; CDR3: CASSLIGPGNQPQHF; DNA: TGTGCCAGCAGCCTTATAGGCCCAGGGAATCAGCCCCAGCATTTT
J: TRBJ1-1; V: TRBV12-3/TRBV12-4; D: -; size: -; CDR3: CASRVPGHPEAFF; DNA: TGTGCCAGCAGAGTTCCGGGACATCCTGAAGCTTTCTTT
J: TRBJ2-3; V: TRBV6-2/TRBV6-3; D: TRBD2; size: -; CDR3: CASSYVRGGPDTQYF; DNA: TGTGCCAGCAGTTATGTGCGGGGGGGCCCAGATACGCAGTATTTT
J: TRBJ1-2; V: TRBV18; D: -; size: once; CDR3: CASSPTPAGIDNYGYTF; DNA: TGTGCCAGCTCACCAACCCCAGCGGGGATCGATAACTATGGCTACACCTTC
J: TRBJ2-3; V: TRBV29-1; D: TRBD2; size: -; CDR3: CSVPTSGRSTDTQYF; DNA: TGCAGCGTGCCGACTAGCGGGCGAAGCACAGATACGCAGTATTTT
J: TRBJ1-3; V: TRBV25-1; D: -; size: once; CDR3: CASSEPGSSGNTIYF; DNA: TGTGCCAGCAGTGAACCGGGGAGCTCTGGAAACACCATATATTTT
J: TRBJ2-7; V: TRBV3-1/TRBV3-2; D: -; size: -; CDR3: CASSQVGMGRRVYEQYF; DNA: TGTGCCAGCAGCCAAGTAGGTATGGGGAGGCGAGTCTACGAGCAGTACTTC
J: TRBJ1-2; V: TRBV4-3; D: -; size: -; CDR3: CASRAGGDYGYTF; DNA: TGCGCCAGCCGCGCGGGGGGAGACTATGGCTACACCTTC
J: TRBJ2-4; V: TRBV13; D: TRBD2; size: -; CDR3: CASSLVLGGRGVRNIQYF; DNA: TGTGCCAGCAGCTTAGTATTGGGTGGGCGGGGGGTGAGGAACATTCAGTACTTC
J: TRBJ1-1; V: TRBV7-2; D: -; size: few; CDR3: CASSLVGANTEAFF; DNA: TGTGCCAGCAGCTTAGTAGGGGCGAACACTGAAGCTTTCTTT
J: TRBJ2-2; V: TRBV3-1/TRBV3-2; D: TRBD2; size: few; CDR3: CASSQVTSGGRDGELFF; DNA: TGTGCCAGCAGCCAAGTCACTAGCGGGGGGAGAGACGGGGAGCTGTTTTTT
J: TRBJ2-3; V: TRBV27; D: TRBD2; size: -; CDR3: CASRELAGDTQYF; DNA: TGTGCCAGCAGGGAACTAGCGGGGGATACGCAGTATTTT
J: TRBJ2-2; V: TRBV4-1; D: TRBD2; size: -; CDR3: CASSPIAGHTGELFF; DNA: TGCGCCAGCAGCCCCATAGCGGGCCACACCGGGGAGCTGTTTTTT
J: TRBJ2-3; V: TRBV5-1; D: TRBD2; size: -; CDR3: CASSLPSGSTDTQYF; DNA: TGCGCCAGCAGCTTGCCTAGCGGTTCCACAGATACGCAGTATTTT
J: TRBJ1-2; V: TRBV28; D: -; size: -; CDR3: CASSLRGAGGYTF; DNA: TGTGCCAGCAGTTTACGGGGAGCGGGCGGCTACACCTTC
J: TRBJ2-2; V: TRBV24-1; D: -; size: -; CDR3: CATSAGSNTGELFF; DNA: TGTGCCACCAGTGCAGGGTCGAACACCGGGGAGCTGTTTTTT
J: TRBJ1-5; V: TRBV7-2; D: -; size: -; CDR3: CASSLVLLQPQHF; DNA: TGTGCCAGCAGCTTAGTTCTCCTACAGCCCCAGCATTTT
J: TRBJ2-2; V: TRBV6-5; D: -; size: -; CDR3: CASSPRVGELFF; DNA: TGTGCCAGCTCCCCCCGGGTCGGGGAGCTGTTTTTT
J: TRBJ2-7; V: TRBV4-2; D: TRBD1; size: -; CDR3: CASSQGTGYTHEQYF; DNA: TGTGCCAGCAGCCAAGGGACAGGTTATACCCACGAGCAGTACTTC
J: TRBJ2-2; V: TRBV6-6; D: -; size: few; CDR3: CASRARSTGELFF; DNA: TGTGCCAGCAGGGCTAGGTCTACCGGGGAGCTGTTTTTT
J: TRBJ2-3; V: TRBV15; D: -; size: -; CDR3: CATSGYRADTQYF; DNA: TGTGCCACCAGCGGATACAGGGCAGATACGCAGTATTTT
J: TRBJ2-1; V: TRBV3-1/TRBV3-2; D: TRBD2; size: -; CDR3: CASSQVLAGGVSYNEQFF; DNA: TGTGCCAGCAGCCAGGTACTAGCGGGGGGGGTGTCCTACAATGAGCAGTTCTTC
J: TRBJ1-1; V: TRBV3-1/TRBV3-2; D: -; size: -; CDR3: CASGADMNTEAFF; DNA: TGTGCCAGCGGGGCAGACATGAACACTGAAGCTTTCTTT
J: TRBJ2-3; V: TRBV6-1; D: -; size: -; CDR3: CASSEGPGSTDTQYF; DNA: TGTGCCAGCAGTGAAGGACCGGGAAGCACAGATACGCAGTATTTT
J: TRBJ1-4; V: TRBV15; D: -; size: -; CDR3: CATSRQGGEGEKLFF; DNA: TGTGCCACCAGCAGACAAGGCGGGGAGGGCGAAAAACTGTTTTTT
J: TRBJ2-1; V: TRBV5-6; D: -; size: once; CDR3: CASSLGGLGSYNEQFF; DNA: TGTGCCAGCAGCTTGGGGGGGCTCGGCTCCTACAATGAGCAGTTCTTC
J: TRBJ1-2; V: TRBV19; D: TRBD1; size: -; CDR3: CASTPDRGLGYTF; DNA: TGTGCCAGTACCCCGGACAGGGGGCTGGGCTACACCTTC
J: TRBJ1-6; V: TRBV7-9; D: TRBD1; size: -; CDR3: CASSGTGNSPLHF; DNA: TGTGCCAGCAGCGGGACAGGGAATTCACCCCTCCACTTT
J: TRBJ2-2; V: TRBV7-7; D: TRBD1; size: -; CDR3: CASSADRGGELFF; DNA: TGTGCCAGCAGCGCAGACAGGGGTGGGGAGCTGTTTTTT
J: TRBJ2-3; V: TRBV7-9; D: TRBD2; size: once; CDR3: CASSSRLASTDTQYF; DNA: TGTGCCAGCAGCTCAAGACTAGCCAGCACAGATACGCAGTATTTT
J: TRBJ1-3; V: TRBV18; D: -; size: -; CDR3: CASSPGLNSGNTIYF; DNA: TGTGCCAGCTCTCCGGGACTTAACTCTGGAAACACCATATATTTT
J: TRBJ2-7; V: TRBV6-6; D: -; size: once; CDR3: CASSSGATYEQYF; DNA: TGTGCCAGCAGTTCCGGAGCTACGTACGAGCAGTACTTC
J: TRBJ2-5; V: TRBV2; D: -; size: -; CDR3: CASSEARRGPETQYF; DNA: TGTGCCAGCAGTGAAGCTCGGAGGGGGCCGGAGACCCAGTACTTC
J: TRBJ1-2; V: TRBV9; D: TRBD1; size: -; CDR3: CASSAQGASYGYTF; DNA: TGTGCCAGCAGCGCCCAGGGGGCGAGCTATGGCTACACCTTC
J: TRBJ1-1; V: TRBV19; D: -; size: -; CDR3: CASTNRDSTEAFF; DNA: TGTGCCAGTACTAACCGGGACTCCACTGAAGCTTTCTTT
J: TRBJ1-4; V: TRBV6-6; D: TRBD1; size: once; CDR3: CASRTGGNEKLFF; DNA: TGTGCCAGCAGAACAGGGGGTAATGAAAAACTGTTTTTT